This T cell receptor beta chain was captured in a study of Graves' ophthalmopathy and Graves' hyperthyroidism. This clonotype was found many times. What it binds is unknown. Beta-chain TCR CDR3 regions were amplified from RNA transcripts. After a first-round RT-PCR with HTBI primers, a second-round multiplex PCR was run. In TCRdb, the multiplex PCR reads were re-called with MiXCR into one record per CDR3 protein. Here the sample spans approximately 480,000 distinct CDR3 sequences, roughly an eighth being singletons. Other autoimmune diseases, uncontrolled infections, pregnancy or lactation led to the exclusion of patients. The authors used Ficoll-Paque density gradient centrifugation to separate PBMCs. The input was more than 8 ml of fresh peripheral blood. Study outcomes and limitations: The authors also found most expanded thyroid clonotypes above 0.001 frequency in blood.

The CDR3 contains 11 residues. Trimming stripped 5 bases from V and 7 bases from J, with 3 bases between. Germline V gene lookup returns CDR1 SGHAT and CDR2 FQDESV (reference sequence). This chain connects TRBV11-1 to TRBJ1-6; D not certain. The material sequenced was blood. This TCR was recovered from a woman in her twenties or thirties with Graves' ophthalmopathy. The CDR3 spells CASSQNSPLHF. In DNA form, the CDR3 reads TGTGCCAGCAGCCAAAATTCACCCCTCCACTTT.